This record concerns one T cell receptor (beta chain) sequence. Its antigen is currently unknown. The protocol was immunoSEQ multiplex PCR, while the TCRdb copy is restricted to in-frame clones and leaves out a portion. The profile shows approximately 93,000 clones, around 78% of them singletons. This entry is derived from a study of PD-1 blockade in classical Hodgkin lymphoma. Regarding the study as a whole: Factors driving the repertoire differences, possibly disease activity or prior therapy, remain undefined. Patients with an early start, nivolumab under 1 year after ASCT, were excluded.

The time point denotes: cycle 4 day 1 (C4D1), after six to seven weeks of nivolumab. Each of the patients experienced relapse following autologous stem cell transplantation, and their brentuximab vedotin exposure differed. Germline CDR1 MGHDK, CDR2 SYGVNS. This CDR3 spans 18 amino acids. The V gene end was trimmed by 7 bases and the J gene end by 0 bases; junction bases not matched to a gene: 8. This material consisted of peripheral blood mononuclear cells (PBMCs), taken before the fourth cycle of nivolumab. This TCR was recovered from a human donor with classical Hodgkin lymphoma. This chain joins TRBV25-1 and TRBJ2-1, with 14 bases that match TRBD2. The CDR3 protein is CASTGLAGGPSSYNEQFF. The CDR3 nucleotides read TGTGCCAGCACCGGACTAGCGGGGGGACCCAGCTCCTACAATGAGCAGTTCTTC.